This T cell receptor beta chain was retrieved from a study of T cells expressing NK-cell markers. Background on the study: Cells sorted as CD3+CD56+NKG2C+, CD3+CD56+NKG2C- and CD3+CD56-NKG2C+ T cells supplied the TCR beta repertoires. Sequencing covered eight donors, seven HCMV-seropositive and one seronegative. Study results and caveats: Dominant NKG2C+ clonotypes accounted for 1.0-7.0% of CD8+ T cells in several donors. Where a few donors were concerned, these clonotypes also led the CD3+CD56-NKG2C+ fraction.

CDR3 size: 13 residues. CDR1 is MDHEN, CDR2 SYDVKM, per germline. TCRdb reprocessed the 5' RACE reads, keeping one entry per CDR3 protein, no DNA. This table holds about 460,000 distinct CDR3 sequences. As concerns this clonotype: Its antigen is unknown.

The V gene is TRBV28, the J gene TRBJ1-2; absent DNA, TCRdb's TRBD1 call cannot be checked. What was sequenced was blood T cells: a sorted CD56 or NKG2C T cell subset, CD4+ or CD8+ T cells, or bulk PBMC T cells (not recorded which). This sequence was found in a woman between 45 and 65 years old in good health. This CDR3 is CASGGQGALGYTF.